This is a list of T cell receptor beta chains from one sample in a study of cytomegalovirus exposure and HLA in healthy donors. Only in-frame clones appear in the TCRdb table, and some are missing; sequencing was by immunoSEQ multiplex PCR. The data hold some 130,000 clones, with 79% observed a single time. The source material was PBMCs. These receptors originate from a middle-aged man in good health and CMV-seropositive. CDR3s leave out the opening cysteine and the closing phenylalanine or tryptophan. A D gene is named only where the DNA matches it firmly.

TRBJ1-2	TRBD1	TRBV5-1	ASSFRSGGYGYT
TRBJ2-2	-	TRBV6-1	ASSPLGRGTGELF
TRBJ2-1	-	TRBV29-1	SVVLGGGPFWF
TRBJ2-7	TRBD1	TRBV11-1	ASSQGQGGYYEQY
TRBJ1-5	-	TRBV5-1	ASSFQPQGNSNQPQH
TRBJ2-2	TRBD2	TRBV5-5	ASSMTSGRYTGELF
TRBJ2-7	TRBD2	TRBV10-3	AISEGGSYEQY
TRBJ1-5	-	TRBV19	ASTYTQGGWNQPQH
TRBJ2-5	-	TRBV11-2	ASSLGHMEEETQY
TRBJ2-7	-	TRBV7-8	ASSLAYRGGYEQY
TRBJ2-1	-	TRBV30	AWSELGHEQF
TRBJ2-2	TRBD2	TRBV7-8	ASSLHQRETGELF
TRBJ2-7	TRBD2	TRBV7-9	ASSSTTSGRDYEQY
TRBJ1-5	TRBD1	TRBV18	ASSPEGQGEIQPQH
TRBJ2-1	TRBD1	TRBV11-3	ASSSRTGGNEQF
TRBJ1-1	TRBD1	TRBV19	ASSTTGFTEAF
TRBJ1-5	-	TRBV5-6	ASSQTTGTLPGQPQH
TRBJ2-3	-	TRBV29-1	SVVDWGTDTQY
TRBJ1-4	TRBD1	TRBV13	ASSLTGATNEKLF
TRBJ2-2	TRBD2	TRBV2	ASKMIAGGAGELF
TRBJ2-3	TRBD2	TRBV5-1	ASSLPTSGSTDTQY
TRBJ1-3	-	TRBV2	ASSLLRGVGNTIY
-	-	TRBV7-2	ASSLTSYDFYEQY
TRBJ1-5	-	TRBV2	ASSESSGLGQPQH
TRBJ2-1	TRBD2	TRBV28	ASSARGLAGNNEQF
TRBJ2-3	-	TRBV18	ASSPRVPVGTGMADTQY
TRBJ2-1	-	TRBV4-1	ASSYPGLPYNEQF